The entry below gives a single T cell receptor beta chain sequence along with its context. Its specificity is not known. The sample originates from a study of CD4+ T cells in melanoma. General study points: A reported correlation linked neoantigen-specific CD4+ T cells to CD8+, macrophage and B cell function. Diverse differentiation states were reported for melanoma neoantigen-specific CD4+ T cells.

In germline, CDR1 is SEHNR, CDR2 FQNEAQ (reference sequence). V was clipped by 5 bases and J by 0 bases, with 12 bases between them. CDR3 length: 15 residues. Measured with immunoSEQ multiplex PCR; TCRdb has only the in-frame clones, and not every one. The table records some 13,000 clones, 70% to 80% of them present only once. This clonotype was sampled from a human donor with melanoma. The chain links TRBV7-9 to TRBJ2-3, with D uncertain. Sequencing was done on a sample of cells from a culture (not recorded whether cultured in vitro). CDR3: CASSPRGPSTDTQYF. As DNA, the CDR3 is TGTGCCAGCAGCCCAAGAGGACCTAGCACAGATACGCAGTATTTT. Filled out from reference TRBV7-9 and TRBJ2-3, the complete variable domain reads DTGVSQNPRHKITKRGQNVTFRCDPISEHNRLYWYRQTLGQGPEFLTYFQNEAQLEKSRLLSDRFSAERPKGSFSTLEIQRTEQGDSAMYLCASSPRGPSTDTQYFGPGTRLTVL.